The clone carrying this TCR beta chain has more than one count but fewer than ten. Its antigen is not identified. TCRdb keeps only in-frame clones here, not all; method: immunoSEQ multiplex PCR. The table includes some 120,000 clones, 80% to 90% detected once. Losses at the gene ends were 3 bases for V and 3 bases for J; bases not matched to a gene: 7. In germline, CDR1 is DFQATT, CDR2 SNEGSKA (reference sequence). The CDR3 loop spans 15 amino acids. This sample was included in a study of T cell responses to AZD1222 COVID-19 vaccine. Study-level points and caveats: Females outnumbered males among donors, who were mostly white British; clonal diversity was possibly underestimated. The repertoires were collected only after the peak T cell response.

The material sequenced was peripheral blood, taken on day 0 of AZD1222 vaccination. The clonotype was recovered from an adult in good health. J is TRBJ1-2 and V is TRBV20-1; 10 nucleotides agree with TRBD1. The CDR3 nucleotides are TGCAGTGCTAGTGTCCCGGGACAGGGGTACTATGGCTACACCTTC. Its translation: CSASVPGQGYYGYTF.